This passage covers 21 T cell receptor beta chains from one sample sequenced in a study of ipilimumab plus nivolumab after autologous stem cell transplantation. Method: immunoSEQ multiplex PCR; TCRdb's copy keeps in-frame clones and lacks some. Of under 20,000 clones in the sample, about four fifths were seen once. This specimen consisted of PBMCs, obtained in a trial of ipilimumab plus nivolumab as post-transplant consolidation. Source of these receptors: a male donor with diffuse large B-cell lymphoma.

The sample holds one count of this clone. The J gene is TRBJ1-2, the V gene TRBV7-3, with D perhaps matching TRBD1 (6 bases). The germline V gene encodes CDR1 SGHTA and CDR2 FQGTGA. CDR3 length: 17 amino acids. Trimming removed 1 base at V and 6 bases at J, with 21 bases between. CDR3 sequence: CASSLSGWDGGGHGYTF. CDR3 DNA: TGTGCCAGCAGCTTAAGTGGATGGGATGGGGGCGGACATGGCTACACCTTC.

The chain combines TRBV18 with TRBJ2-3, with D perhaps TRBD2 (6 bases). Germline CDR1 KGHSH, CDR2 LQKENI. V lost 6 bases and J lost 9, with 19 bases in between. CDR3 length equals 14 residues. CDR3 nucleotides: TGTGCCAGCTCCCCAACAACTGAGGGAGGCACGCAGTATTTT. Its translation is CASSPTTEGGTQYF.

The V call is TRBV10-3, the J call TRBJ2-3; 11 bases fit TRBD2. Per germline, CDR1 ENHRY and CDR2 SYGVKD. After removal of 5 bases from V and 2 bases from J, the junction contained 6 bases not matched to a gene. The CDR3 runs to 16 residues. The CDR3 protein is CAISKLLAGDTDTQYF. CDR3 in DNA: TGTGCCATCAGTAAACTACTAGCGGGGGACACAGATACGCAGTATTTT.

This clone was seen only once. The V and J genes are TRBV9 and TRBJ2-7, with no clear D. Trimming shortened V by 4 bases and J by 2 bases, and 13 bases separated the two germline ends. Germline V CDR1 and CDR2: SGDLS, YYNGEE. This CDR3 has 14 residues. The CDR3 sequence: CASSPLMGTYEQYF. In DNA, the CDR3 is TGTGCCAGCAGCCCTCTCATGGGGACCTACGAGCAGTACTTC.

CDR3 in amino acids: CASSPHGDTGELFF. In DNA, the CDR3 is TGTGCCAGCAGCCCCCACGGGGACACCGGGGAGCTGTTTTTT. The chain is built from TRBV9 and TRBJ2-2, with D possibly TRBD2 on 5 matching bases. The ends were cut back, 4 bases at V and 3 bases at J, with 10 bases in the middle. CDR1 is SGDLS, CDR2 YYNGEE, per germline. CDR3 length: 14 residues.

The chain carries TRBV11-2 and TRBJ2-7; TRBD1 is a possible D gene (5 bases). The CDR3 length is 12 residues. Trimming stripped 5 bases from V and 4 bases from J, with 9 bases between. The germline CDR1 and CDR2 sequences are SGHAT and FQNNGV. The CDR3 DNA sequence: TGTGCCAGCAGCCAAGACAGTTACGAGCAGTACTTC. Translated, it gives CASSQDSYEQYF.

This chain uses TRBV7-9 with TRBJ2-5; the D is unclear. V lost 4 bases to trimming and J lost 3 bases, with 3 bases between them. Germline values: CDR1 SEHNR, CDR2 FQNEAQ (reference sequence). This CDR3 contains 11 residues. The CDR3 sequence is CASSYEETQYF. The CDR3 DNA reads TGTGCCAGCAGCTACGAAGAGACCCAGTACTTC.

This chain connects TRBV5-6 to TRBJ1-3; D remains ambiguous. V shed 2 bases and J shed 6 bases, with 12 bases lying between them. Germline V CDR1 and CDR2: SGHDT, YYEEEE. CDR3 length: 14 amino acids. Here the CDR3 reads CASSFAGPLNTIYF. DNA for the CDR3: TGTGCCAGCAGCTTCGCAGGTCCGCTAAACACCATATATTTT. Based on the CDR3 plus reference TRBV5-6 and TRBJ1-3, the full variable domain is DAGVTQSPTHLIKTRGQQVTLRCSPKSGHDTVSWYQQALGQGPQFIFQYYEEEERQRGNFPDRFSGHQFPNYSSELNVNALLLGDSALYLCASSFAGPLNTIYFGEGSWLTVV.

This clone was seen only once. The chain has TRBV7-9 and TRBJ2-1, with 8 bases aligning to TRBD2. This CDR3 contains 16 residues. V shed 3 bases and J 4 bases; nucleotides not matched to a gene: 8. In germline, CDR1 is SEHNR, CDR2 FQNEAQ (reference sequence). CDR3 amino acids: CASSFGGAKGYNEQFF. In DNA form, the CDR3 reads TGTGCCAGCAGCTTCGGGGGGGCCAAGGGGTACAATGAGCAGTTCTTC.

J is TRBJ1-1 and V is TRBV6-1; no firm D call. Trimming removed 7 bases at V and 5 bases at J, with 11 bases between. This CDR3 is 12 amino acids long. Germline values: CDR1 MNHNS, CDR2 SASEGT. CDR3 residues: CASMESPTEAFF. In nucleotides, the CDR3 is TGTGCCAGCATGGAATCCCCGACTGAAGCTTTCTTT.

A single count supports this clone. This sequence joins TRBV6-6 and TRBJ2-5, with D perhaps TRBD1 or TRBD2 (5 bases each). Trimming stripped 4 bases from V and 3 bases from J, with 15 bases between. Per the germline V gene, CDR1 is MNHNY and CDR2 is SVGAGI (reference sequence). This CDR3 spans 15 amino acids. For the CDR3, the DNA is TGTGCCAGCAGTTCCCCGGGGCGAGGGAAAGAGACCCAGTACTTC. It codes for CASSSPGRGKETQYF.

The J gene is TRBJ1-5, the V gene TRBV6-1; possibly TRBD1 for D (5 bases). Trimming took off 7 bases at V and 3 bases at J, with 16 bases between the two ends. Germline-derived CDR1 and CDR2 are MNHNS and SASEGT. CDR3 length equals 15 residues. CDR3 DNA sequence: TGTGCCAGCATCTTAGGGTTGGGGCCCAATCAGCCCCAGCATTTT. Protein sequence: CASILGLGPNQPQHF.

The table lists this clone with a count of one. The rearrangement uses TRBV11-2 and TRBJ1-1; D is perhaps TRBD1 (6 bases). Trimming took off 4 bases at V and 2 bases at J, with 8 bases between the two ends. From germline, CDR1 is SGHAT and CDR2 FQNNGV. The CDR3 loop spans 13 amino acids. The CDR3 DNA follows: TGTGCCAGCAGCTGGACAGAAAACACTGAAGCTTTCTTT. Its protein product is CASSWTENTEAFF.

The V and J genes are TRBV5-5 and TRBJ1-1; D might be TRBD1 (5 bases). CDR3 length: 15 residues. Germline V CDR1 and CDR2: SGHKS, YYEKEE (reference sequence). V lost 6 bases and J lost 5, with 20 bases in between. The CDR3 reads CASTLEGWDATEAFF. DNA of the CDR3: TGTGCCAGCACTCTAGAGGGCTGGGACGCGACTGAAGCTTTCTTT.

The chain recombines TRBV7-9 with TRBJ1-2; D is uncertain. Trimming shortened V by 1 base and J by 3 bases, and 6 bases separated the two germline ends. This CDR3 is 13 amino acids long. Looked up from germline, CDR1 is SEHNR and CDR2 is FQNEAQ (reference sequence). CDR3 region: CASSLEGDYGYTF. The DNA for the CDR3 is TGTGCCAGCAGCTTAGAGGGTGACTATGGCTACACCTTC.

The CDR3 coding sequence is TGCGCCAGCAGCTTGGGGCCCGGAGACAGGTCCACTGAAGCTTTCTTT. Protein sequence: CASSLGPGDRSTEAFF. V and J are TRBV5-1 and TRBJ1-1, with D perhaps matching TRBD1 (6 bases). Germline-derived CDR1 and CDR2 are SGHRS and YFSETQ. Deletions cut 0 bases from V and 4 bases from J, with 16 bases between. The CDR3 runs to 16 residues.

The chain carries TRBV14 and TRBJ1-2; maybe TRBD1 (6 bases). V lost 1 base and J 8 bases, leaving 17 bases between the germline ends. The germline gives CDR1 SGHDN, CDR2 FVKESK. CDR3 length equals 15 residues. CDR3 amino acids: CASSQVKTGLEGYTF. The CDR3 DNA reads as TGTGCCAGCAGCCAAGTTAAAACAGGGTTGGAAGGCTACACCTTC.

The chain uses TRBV6-1 and TRBJ1-6; D possibly corresponds to TRBD1 (6 bases). CDR1 is MNHNS, CDR2 SASEGT, per germline. With 8 bases removed from V and 6 bases from J, the gap between germline ends came to 14 bases. The CDR3 extends over 14 amino acids. This CDR3 reads CASETGQPNSPLHF. The CDR3 DNA reads TGTGCCAGCGAGACGGGACAACCTAATTCACCCCTCCACTTT.

The genes are TRBV6-5 and TRBJ2-5; the match to TRBD2 covers 8 bases. The CDR3 length is 15 residues. The germline gives CDR1 MNHEY, CDR2 SVGAGI. The trim removed 3 bases at V and 4 bases at J, leaving 7 bases unmatched. CDR3 in amino acids: CASSYSGGAGETQYF. DNA of the CDR3: TGTGCCAGCAGTTATTCCGGGGGGGCCGGAGAGACCCAGTACTTC.

The rearrangement links TRBV7-8 to TRBJ2-5; D not certain. The CDR3 covers 15 residues. V was cut by 1 base and J by 2 bases, with 11 bases left in between. Germline V gene lookup returns CDR1 SGHVS and CDR2 FQNEAQ. The CDR3 DNA sequence: TGTGCCAGCAGCTTAGTGAGGTGGACGCAAGAGACCCAGTACTTC. Translated, it gives CASSLVRWTQETQYF.

The gene calls are TRBV5-1 and TRBJ2-3; 9 bases line up with TRBD2. In germline, CDR1 is SGHRS, CDR2 YFSETQ. The CDR3 runs to 14 residues. The junction had 0 bases not matched to a gene; V was cut back by 0 bases and J by 4 bases. The DNA for the CDR3 is TGCGCCAGCAGCTTGGTAGCGGGGGCAGATACGCAGTATTTT. Translated, it gives CASSLVAGADTQYF.